These 15 T cell receptor beta chains originate from one sample sequenced in a study of blood T cell repertoires in COVID-19. Produced via immunoSEQ multiplex PCR; TCRdb's table is partial and in-frame only. This sample has hundreds of thousands of clones, with more than 85% found just once. The sequenced sample consisted of peripheral blood. The receptors were gathered from a woman in her twenties or thirties with acute or convalescent COVID-19.

This clone was detected only once. The J gene is TRBJ2-2, the V gene TRBV4-1; 8 bases align to TRBD1. Per the germline V gene, CDR1 is MGHRA and CDR2 is YSYEKL. The CDR3 length is 16 residues. V gave up 1 base and J gave up 7 bases; unmatched junction bases: 8. CDR3 protein: CASSQAGQGRGGELFF. In DNA, the CDR3 is TGCGCCAGCAGCCAAGCCGGACAGGGACGAGGCGGGGAGCTGTTTTTT.

This rearrangement joins TRBV5-1 to TRBJ1-1; 11 nucleotides line up with TRBD1. The CDR3 extends over 17 amino acids. Germline assignment: CDR1 SGHRS and CDR2 YFSETQ. Unmatched junction bases numbered 15, after V lost 4 bases and J lost 7 bases. The CDR3 nucleotides are TGCGCCAGCAGCCAAACTGCAGGGACAGGGGGATTAGGTGAAGCTTTCTTT. It codes for CASSQTAGTGGLGEAFF. Together with reference TRBV5-1 and TRBJ1-1, the CDR3 gives the full variable domain: KAGVTQTPRYLIKTRGQQVTLSCSPISGHRSVSWYQQTPGQGLQFLFEYFSETQRNKGNFPGRFSGRQFSNSRSEMNVSTLELGDSALYLCASSQTAGTGGLGEAFFGQGTRLTVV.

The rearrangement joins TRBV11-2 to TRBJ1-6; possible D gene TRBD1, 6 bases. Germline V gene sequence: CDR1 SGHAT, CDR2 FQNNGV. The CDR3 is 15 residues long. The V end was cut by 5 bases, the J end by 9 bases, with 17 bases between. CDR3 nucleotide sequence: TGTGCCAGCAGCCTCTCAGGGGTGGTGAGTTCACCCCTCCACTTT. It is translated as CASSLSGVVSSPLHF.

The sample holds a few counts of this clone. Other DNA sequences in this sample translate to the same CDR3. The chain uses TRBV11-2 and TRBJ2-7; D ambiguous. V lost 3 bases and J 3 bases, leaving 3 bases between the germline ends. The CDR3 runs 11 residues. Per the germline V gene, CDR1 is SGHAT and CDR2 is FQNNGV. The chain's CDR3 is CASSFSYEQYF. The CDR3 bases are TGTGCCAGCAGCTTCAGCTACGAGCAGTACTTC.

The rearrangement uses TRBV6-2 or TRBV6-3 and TRBJ2-7; TRBD1 agrees at 8 bases. CDR1 and CDR2 from the germline V gene are MNHEY and SVGEGT. V lost 5 bases, J lost 4 bases, and 7 bases stayed unmatched. The CDR3 extends over 14 amino acids. The CDR3 loop is CASSNPGGSYEQYF. CDR3 DNA sequence: TGTGCCAGCAGTAACCCAGGGGGCTCATACGAGCAGTACTTC.

Here the CDR3 reads CASSQGSEQFF. DNA for the CDR3: TGCGCCAGCAGTCAGGGGAGTGAGCAGTTCTTC. The chain employs TRBV23-1 and TRBJ2-1; TRBD2 is a possible D gene (5 bases). TRBV23-1 has ORF status, its function being uncertain. Deletions cut 3 bases from V and 9 bases from J, with 6 bases between. This CDR3 spans 11 amino acids.

The chain joins TRBV11-3 to TRBJ2-2; maybe TRBD2 (6 bases). Germline CDR1 and CDR2: SGHNT and YENEEA. This CDR3 contains 19 residues. V was cut by 7 bases and J by 7 bases, with 31 bases left in between. CDR3 protein: CASTLTGEGTGKSGGELFF. CDR3 bases: TGTGCCAGCACCCTAACGGGAGAGGGTACAGGTAAGTCGGGCGGGGAGCTGTTTTTT.

This clone was picked up a small number of times. The V gene is TRBV2, the J gene TRBJ1-5; D remains ambiguous. The V end lost 8 bases, the J end lost 0 bases, and 14 bases lay between the germline ends. The CDR3 loop spans 15 amino acids. CDR1 and CDR2 (germline): SNHLY, FYNNEI. The CDR3: CASGSGEYSNQPQHF. In DNA, the CDR3 is TGTGCCAGCGGCAGCGGAGAATATAGCAATCAGCCCCAGCATTTT.

This clone was detected only a few times. V is TRBV3-1 (or the pseudogene TRBV3-2) and J is TRBJ2-2, with a possible D match to TRBD2 (6 bases). CDR1 LGHDT and CDR2 YNNKEL come from the germline V gene (reference sequence). Trimming removed 3 bases from V and 5 bases from J, with 10 bases in between. This CDR3 region has 14 residues. CDR3 sequence reads: CASSHLGGTGELFF. The CDR3 region has the DNA TGTGCCAGCAGCCACCTGGGGGGAACCGGGGAGCTGTTTTTT.

The table lists this clone with a count of one. This chain links TRBV18 with TRBJ1-5; possibly TRBD1 for D (6 bases). Germline V lookup: CDR1 KGHSH, CDR2 LQKENI. V lost 4 bases and J 3 bases, leaving 10 bases between the germline ends. The CDR3 sequence is 14 residues long. The CDR3, as DNA: TGTGCCAGCTCACTGGACAGTTCCAATCAGCCCCAGCATTTT. It yields the protein CASSLDSSNQPQHF.

V usage is TRBV5-4 and J usage is TRBJ2-2, with 13 bases lining up with TRBD2. The length of the CDR3 is 17 residues. V was pared by 3 bases and J by 5 bases, with 7 bases of the junction left unmatched. Germline assignment: CDR1 SGHNT and CDR2 YYREEE (reference sequence). This CDR3 reads CASSSGLAGTATGELFF. The DNA of the CDR3 is TGTGCCAGCAGCTCGGGACTAGCGGGAACTGCAACCGGGGAGCTGTTTTTT.

The chain has TRBV2 and TRBJ2-1; 8 bases fit TRBD2. The CDR3 contains 15 residues. Germline CDR1 is SNHLY and CDR2 is FYNNEI. V was clipped by 4 bases and J by 2 bases; unmatched bases: 4. CDR3 residues: CASSGRGETYNEQFF. CDR3 coding DNA: TGTGCCAGCAGTGGGCGGGGGGAGACCTACAATGAGCAGTTCTTC.

This chain's CDR3 is CASMTRLAGLPWETQYF. In DNA, the CDR3 is TGTGCCAGCATGACTCGACTAGCGGGGCTCCCGTGGGAGACCCAGTACTTC. The rearrangement links TRBV28 to TRBJ2-5, with 11 bases aligning to TRBD2. The V and J ends lost 7 bases and 5 bases, in that order; junction bases with no gene match: 15. Germline V gives CDR1 MDHEN, CDR2 SYDVKM. The CDR3 is 17 amino acids.

This CDR3 reads CASSRTGTVYNSPLHF. In DNA form, the CDR3 reads TGTGCCAGCAGCCGGACCGGGACAGTGTATAATTCACCCCTCCACTTT. V is TRBV7-6 and J is TRBJ1-6; 7 bases fit TRBD1. The ends lost 5 bases at V and 4 bases at J; junction bases unmatched: 8. The CDR3 has 16 amino acids. Germline V CDR1 and CDR2: SGHVS, FNYEAQ.

The CDR3 reads CASSLSTNNEQFF. CDR3 DNA sequence: TGTGCCAGCAGCTTGAGCACCAACAATGAGCAGTTCTTC. The chain has TRBV11-2 and TRBJ2-1; D unresolved. Trimming pared 3 bases from V and 5 bases from J, leaving 8 bases between. Germline V gene sequence: CDR1 SGHAT, CDR2 FQNNGV. This CDR3 is built from 13 residues.